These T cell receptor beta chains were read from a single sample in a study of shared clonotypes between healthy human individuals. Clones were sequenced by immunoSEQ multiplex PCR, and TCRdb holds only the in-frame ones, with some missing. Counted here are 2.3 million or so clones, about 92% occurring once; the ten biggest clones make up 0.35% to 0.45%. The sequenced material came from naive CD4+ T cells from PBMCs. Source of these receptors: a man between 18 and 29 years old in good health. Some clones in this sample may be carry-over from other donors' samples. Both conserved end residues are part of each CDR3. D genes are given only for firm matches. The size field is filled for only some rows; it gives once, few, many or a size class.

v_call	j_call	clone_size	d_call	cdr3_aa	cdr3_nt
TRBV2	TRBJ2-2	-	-	CASSETPEGGELFF	TGTGCCAGCAGTGAAACCCCTGAGGGCGGGGAGCTGTTTTTT
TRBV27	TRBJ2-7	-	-	CASSWGAGETYEQYF	TGTGCCAGCAGTTGGGGGGCGGGAGAAACCTACGAGCAGTACTTC
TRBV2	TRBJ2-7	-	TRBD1	CASSIPGQVGEQYF	TGTGCCAGCAGTATTCCGGGACAGGTGGGCGAGCAGTACTTC
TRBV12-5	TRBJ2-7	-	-	CASGLLGANEQYF	TGTGCTAGTGGTTTGCTGGGGGCGAATGAGCAGTACTTC
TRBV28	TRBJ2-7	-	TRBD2	CATLWVSGSYEQYF	TGTGCCACCCTATGGGTAAGCGGGAGCTACGAGCAGTACTTC
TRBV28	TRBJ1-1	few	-	CASSLSGGSTEAFF	TGTGCCAGCAGTTTATCCGGGGGGAGCACTGAAGCTTTCTTT
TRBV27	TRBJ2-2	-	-	CASSPHGENTGELFF	TGTGCCAGCAGTCCGCATGGGGAGAACACCGGGGAGCTGTTTTTT
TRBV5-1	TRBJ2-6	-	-	CASSFRPSGANVLTF	TGCGCCAGCAGCTTCAGGCCGTCCGGGGCCAACGTCCTGACTTTC
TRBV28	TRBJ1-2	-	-	CATDGYTF	TGTGCCACAGACGGCTACACCTTC
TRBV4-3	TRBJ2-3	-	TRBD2	CASSSRLASTDTQYF	TGCGCCAGCAGCTCCCGACTAGCCAGCACAGATACGCAGTATTTT
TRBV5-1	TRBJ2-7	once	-	CASSSSAGSGSSYEQYF	TGCGCCAGCAGCTCCTCCGCGGGGAGCGGCTCGTCCTACGAGCAGTACTTC
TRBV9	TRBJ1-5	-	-	CASSVGQGPNQPQHF	TGTGCCAGCAGCGTAGGTCAGGGGCCCAATCAGCCCCAGCATTTT
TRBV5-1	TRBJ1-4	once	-	CASSLYHQNEKLFF	TGCGCCAGCAGCTTGTACCACCAAAATGAAAAACTGTTTTTT
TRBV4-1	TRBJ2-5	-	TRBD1	CASSQRGQETLQETQYF	TGCGCCAGCAGCCAAAGGGGACAGGAAACCCTCCAAGAGACCCAGTACTTC
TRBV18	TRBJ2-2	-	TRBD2	CASSLGLARNTGELFF	TGTGCCAGCTCACTGGGACTAGCGAGAAACACCGGGGAGCTGTTTTTT
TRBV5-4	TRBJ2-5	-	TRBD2	CASSLAGLAGGRETQYF	TGTGCCAGCAGCTTGGCTGGGTTAGCGGGAGGGCGGGAGACCCAGTACTTC
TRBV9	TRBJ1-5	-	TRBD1	CASSVGRGAGQPQHF	TGTGCCAGCAGCGTGGGCAGGGGGGCCGGTCAGCCCCAGCATTTT
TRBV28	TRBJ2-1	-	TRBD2	CASSLAGGGPGNEQFF	TGTGCCAGCAGTCTAGCGGGAGGGGGCCCTGGGAATGAGCAGTTCTTC
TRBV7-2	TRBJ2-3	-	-	CASRLGVAGTDTQYF	TGTGCCAGCAGACTAGGGGTAGCAGGCACAGATACGCAGTATTTT
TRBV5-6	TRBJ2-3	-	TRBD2	CASSPRLAGGPDTQYF	TGTGCCAGCAGCCCACGACTAGCGGGAGGCCCAGATACGCAGTATTTT
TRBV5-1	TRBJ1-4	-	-	CASSPGGRTTNEKLFF	TGCGCCAGCAGCCCTGGGGGACGGACCACTAATGAAAAACTGTTTTTT
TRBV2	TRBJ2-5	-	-	CASSEVAGSRETQYF	TGTGCCAGCAGTGAGGTTGCGGGAAGTCGGGAGACCCAGTACTTC
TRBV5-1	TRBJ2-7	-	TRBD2	CASSLSSGGGSYEQYF	TGCGCCAGCAGCCTCTCCAGCGGGGGGGGCTCCTACGAGCAGTACTTC
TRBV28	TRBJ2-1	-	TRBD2	CASSSRPGREVFGSYNEQFF	TGTGCCAGCAGTTCCCGCCCCGGGCGGGAGGTCTTTGGCTCCTACAATGAGCAGTTCTTC
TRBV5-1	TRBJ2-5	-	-	CATRMSEGRETQYF	TGCGCCACTAGGATGAGTGAGGGTCGGGAGACCCAGTACTTC
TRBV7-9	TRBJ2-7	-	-	CASSPHGISYEQYF	TGTGCCAGCAGCCCACACGGGATCTCCTACGAGCAGTACTTC
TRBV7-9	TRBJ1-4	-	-	CASSFSDRDGIF	TGTGCCAGCAGCTTTTCGGACCGGGACGGAATATTT
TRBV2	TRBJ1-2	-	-	CASSVTRQTNYGYTF	TGTGCCAGCAGTGTTACAAGGCAGACTAACTATGGCTACACCTTC
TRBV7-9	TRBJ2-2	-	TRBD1	CASSANRGWAGELFF	TGTGCCAGCAGTGCCAACAGGGGGTGGGCCGGGGAGCTGTTTTTT
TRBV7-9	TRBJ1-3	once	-	CASSLVSSGNTIYF	TGTGCCAGCAGCTTAGTAAGCTCTGGAAACACCATATATTTT
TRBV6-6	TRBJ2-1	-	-	CAGSPAEGPHYNEQFF	TGTGCCGGGAGCCCAGCCGAGGGGCCGCATTACAATGAGCAGTTCTTC
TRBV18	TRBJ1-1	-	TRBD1	CASALQGAMDTEAFF	TGTGCCAGCGCTTTGCAGGGGGCGATGGACACTGAAGCTTTCTTT
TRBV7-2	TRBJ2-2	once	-	CASSLRSLTNTGELFF	TGTGCCAGCAGCTTAAGGAGCCTCACGAACACCGGGGAGCTGTTTTTT
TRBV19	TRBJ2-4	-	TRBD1	CASSPTPRTGRGAKNIQYF	TGTGCCAGTAGTCCCACTCCAAGGACAGGACGAGGGGCCAAAAACATTCAGTACTTC
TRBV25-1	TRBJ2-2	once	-	CASSERGTGELFF	TGTGCCAGCAGTGAAAGGGGCACCGGGGAGCTGTTTTTT
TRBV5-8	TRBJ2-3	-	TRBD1	CASSLGTGQSTDTQYF	TGTGCCAGCAGCTTGGGGACAGGGCAAAGCACAGATACGCAGTATTTT
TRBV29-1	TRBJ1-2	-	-	CSVDDGGLGYTF	TGCAGCGTCGACGACGGGGGCTTAGGCTACACCTTC
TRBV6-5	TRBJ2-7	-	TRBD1	CASSGPGQGTYEQYF	TGTGCCAGCAGTGGTCCGGGACAGGGGACCTACGAGCAGTACTTC
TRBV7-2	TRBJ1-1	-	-	CASSPIRADTEAFF	TGTGCCAGCAGCCCCATCCGGGCGGACACTGAAGCTTTCTTT
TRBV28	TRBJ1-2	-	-	CASRTGGGLYGYTF	TGTGCCAGCAGAACAGGAGGAGGACTGTACGGCTACACCTTC
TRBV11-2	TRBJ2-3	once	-	CASSFDSTDTQYF	TGTGCCAGCAGCTTCGATTCCACAGATACGCAGTATTTT
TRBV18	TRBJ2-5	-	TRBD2	CASSPPSGRQYF	TGTGCCAGCTCACCACCTAGCGGGAGGCAGTACTTC
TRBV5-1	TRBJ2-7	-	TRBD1	CASSQMQGALTGYEQYF	TGCGCCAGCAGCCAAATGCAGGGGGCCTTAACGGGCTACGAGCAGTACTTC
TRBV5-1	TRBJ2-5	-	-	CASSLAGAGETQYF	TGCGCCAGCAGCTTGGCGGGAGCAGGCGAGACCCAGTACTTC
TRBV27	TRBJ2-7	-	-	CASSLYGYEQYF	TGTGCCAGCAGTTTATACGGTTACGAGCAGTACTTC
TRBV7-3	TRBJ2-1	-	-	CALAGSSSYNEQFF	TGTGCCCTCGCGGGCAGTAGCTCCTACAATGAGCAGTTCTTC